Sequencing of this T cell receptor (beta chain) was carried out in a study of OX40 agonist ivuxolimab in advanced cancers. Study-level background: Three patients responded partially, comprising one with hepatocellular carcinoma and two with cutaneous melanoma.

The study's findings and limits: Clonal expansion from baseline to week 6 occurred in both CD4+ and CD8+ T cells. Certain nonresponding patients likewise had low normalized T-cell clonal expansion. Patients with a partial response at 0.1-3.0 mg/kg had among the lowest clonal expansion.

The table came from immunoSEQ multiplex PCR; TCRdb's copy has only in-frame clones and leaves some out. The repertoire includes fewer than 75,000 clones, around nine tenths of them detected once, and just over 0.6% sits in the top ten. Regarding this clone: As yet, its antigen is unknown.

CDR1 is SNHLY and CDR2 is FYNNEI in the germline V gene. This CDR3 has 14 residues. Trimming left V 6 bases short and J 6 bases short, with 14 bases between. The input for sequencing was CD4+ or CD8+ T cells sorted from blood, taken in a trial of the OX40 agonist ivuxolimab. V is TRBV2 and J is TRBJ2-2; tentatively, D is TRBD1 (6 bases). The receptor comes from an adult with an advanced solid tumor such as melanoma, head and neck, liver or kidney cancer. CDR3 DNA: TGTGCCAGCAGGAGGGACCGGACAGCCGGGGAGCTGTTTTTT. It codes for CASRRDRTAGELFF.